This TCR beta chain was identified in a study of regulatory T cells in long-lasting Graves disease. As for time point: persistent/refractory GD, antithyroid drugs over 5 years with positive TRAb. Generation of the TCR library employed RNA extracted from PBMCs. The CDR3 is 18 residues long. Looked up from germline, CDR1 is SEHNR and CDR2 is FQNEAQ (reference sequence). V lost 1 base and J 2 bases, leaving 18 bases between the germline ends. Arm-PCR with iRepertoire HTBI primers amplified the CDR3 regions for these TCR beta libraries. Each CDR3 protein is one row after TCRdb ran MiXCR on the multiplex PCR reads. The data contain roughly 700,000 distinct CDR3 sequences, around 30% of them singletons. A word on this clonotype: What it recognizes is unknown.

Regarding the study as a whole: Persistent disease showed a preference for TRBV28, TRBJ1-2 and TRBJ2-5.

This sequence originates from a female donor with Graves disease. This chain joins TRBV7-9 and TRBJ1-5; D uncertain. The sequences come from peripheral blood mononuclear cells (PBMCs), collected when the disease was refractory, from a patient treated with antithyroid drugs. The DNA of the CDR3 is TGTGCCAGCAGCTTAGGGAGGTCGGGAGGAGGAGGCAATCAGCCCCAGCATTTT. Translating gives CASSLGRSGGGGNQPQHF.